Sequencing of this T cell receptor beta chain was carried out in a study of blood T cell repertoires in COVID-19. Looking at the study overall: Samples came from the United States, Italy and Spain, spanning acute and convalescent COVID-19.

The protocol was immunoSEQ multiplex PCR, while the TCRdb copy is restricted to in-frame clones and leaves out a portion. The sample has 190,000 or so clones, roughly four fifths seen once. Trimming removed 5 bases at V and 10 bases at J, with 18 bases between. The germline CDR1 and CDR2 sequences are SGHTA and FQGNSA. The CDR3 contains 14 residues. The specimen was PBMCs or T cells enriched from blood (not recorded which). This receptor was taken from a man between 35 and 55 years old who had recovered from COVID-19. The gene calls are TRBV7-2 and TRBJ2-1, with a possible D match to TRBD1 (6 bases). The CDR3 is CASSPPDRPGEQFF. In DNA form, the CDR3 reads TGTGCCAGCAGCCCCCCGGACAGACCCGGGGAGCAGTTCTTC.